Each of the 30 T cell receptor delta chains below was sequenced from the same sample in a study of γδ T cells in repeated Plasmodium falciparum infection. TCRdb fed the multiplex PCR reads to CATT. The table includes about 48,000 delta-chain clones, over 1.5% detected once. Flow sorting of PBMC yielded separate Vgamma9/Vdelta2+ and Vdelta2-negative gammadelta T cell populations for bulk repertoire analysis. The specimen sequenced was gamma-delta T cells from blood. The receptors here all came from a pool of human donors (malaria-infected and uninfected, not separated).

This clone came up a few times. At the DNA level, this CDR3 is encoded by other sequences in the same sample as well. V gene TRDV1 combines with J gene TRDJ1; TRDD3 agrees at 8 bases. Germline trimming cut 1 base from V and 2 bases from J; bases unmatched to any gene: 9. CDR1 and CDR2 (germline): TSWWSYY, QGS. The CDR3 runs 17 residues. The CDR3 reads CALGEPRRDTITDKLIF. The DNA of the CDR3 is TGTGCTCTTGGGGAACCCCGGAGGGATACGATAACCGATAAACTCATCTTT.

This clone was counted many times. The sample holds other DNA sequences that translate to the same CDR3. The CDR3: CALGELGILFGGYAAPDKLIF. CDR3 nucleotides: TGTGCTCTTGGGGAACTCGGGATCCTATTCGGGGGATACGCGGCCCCCGATAAACTCATCTTT. V usage is TRDV1 and J usage is TRDJ1; 10 nucleotides match TRDD3. The CDR3 runs to 21 residues. V was clipped by 0 bases and J by 3 bases; unmatched bases: 19. Germline CDR1 is TSWWSYY and CDR2 is QGS.

This clone was counted many times. At one end, the junction sequence differs from germline, possibly due to a read error. The same CDR3 can be traced to other DNA sequences in this sample. The genes are TRDV1 and TRDJ1, with D possibly matching TRDD2 (5 bases). Germline-derived CDR1 and CDR2 are TSWWSYY and QGS. This CDR3 is built from 20 residues. In nucleotides, the CDR3 is TGTGCTCTTGGGGGACCCAAAGGCTCTTCCCCCTTAACTGACACCGATGAACTCATCTTT. Residues: CALGGPKGSSPLTDTDELIF.

For this clone: The protein in TCRdb stems from a much larger clone and differs at residue 12 from this DNA's translation, likely a read error; here the protein is translated from the DNA. The chain has TRDV1 and TRDJ3, with 8 bases fitting TRDD3. No J gene was available from TCRdb, and it was assigned here by a germline match of the DNA. Losses at the gene ends were 2 bases for V and 0 bases for J; bases not matched to a gene: 18. The CDR3 has 23 residues. CDR1 and CDR2 (germline): TSWWSYY, QGS. CDR3 DNA: TGTGCTCTTGGGGAATCGGCGAACGACTGGGGGGTACCGAGCTCCTGGGACACCCGACAGATGTTTTTC. It encodes CALGESANDWGVPSSWDTRQMFF.

Concerning this clone: The protein recorded in TCRdb matches a much larger clone and deviates from this DNA's translation at residue 9, suggesting a read error; the protein here is obtained by translating the DNA. This chain connects TRDV1 to TRDJ1; 8 nucleotides match TRDD3. There are 14 residues in the CDR3. Trimming removed 4 bases from V and 4 bases from J; junction bases left unmatched: 5. CDR1 is TSWWSYY, CDR2 QGS, per germline. Written as DNA, the CDR3 is TGTGCTCTTGGGGCGGGATACGCCAGCGATAAACTCATCTTT. Its protein is CALGAGYASDKLIF.

Concerning this clone itself: A far larger clone is one nucleotide away, so this likely arose from a read error. Different DNA sequences within this sample yield the same CDR3. CDR3 residues: CACDSVGVDKLIF. The CDR3, as DNA: TGTGCCTGTGACAGTGTAGGAGTCGATAAACTTATCTTT. The V gene corresponds to TRDV2; no J gene was called. CDR3 length: 13 residues. Germline CDR1 and CDR2: GEAIGNYY and EKD.

Concerning this clone: A read error likely explains why the TCRdb protein, taken from a much larger clone, differs from this DNA's translation at residue 15; the protein shown is translated from the DNA. V usage is TRDV1 and J usage is TRDJ1, with 10 bases aligning to TRDD3. CDR1 is TSWWSYY and CDR2 is QGS in the germline V gene. The CDR3 length is 20 residues. V shed 5 bases and J 4 bases; nucleotides not matched to a gene: 22. The CDR3 region is CALGNPQPIWGISGDDKLIF. CDR3 sequence (DNA): TGTGCTCTTGGGAACCCCCAACCTATCTGGGGGATATCGGGAGACGATAAACTCATCTTT.

In its sample, this clone was seen a few times. This is likely an artifact of a read error, given a far larger clone one base away. The same CDR3 also results from other DNA sequences found in this sample. The chain links TRDV2 to TRDJ1; D remains unclear. Because TCRdb records no J gene, it was assigned here through a match of the DNA to germline. Germline CDR1 GEAIGNYY, CDR2 EKD. This CDR3 region has 15 residues. In DNA form, the CDR3 reads TGCGCCTGTGACACCGTGGACCTTGACACCGATAAACTCATCTTT. Protein: CACDTVDLDTDKLIF.

There are many counts of this clone. V usage is TRDV1 and J usage is TRDJ1, with TRDD3 matching over 12 bases. In germline, CDR1 is TSWWSYY, CDR2 QGS. The J segment lost 1 base and the V segment lost 1 base, leaving 28 bases of the junction unmatched. The CDR3 extends over 25 amino acids. The CDR3 nucleotides are TGTGCTCTTGGGGAACAAGCCTTCCTAAGCTTTATACTGGGGGATACCGGGTTAGGCACCGATAAACTCATCTTT. Translated, it gives CALGEQAFLSFILGDTGLGTDKLIF.

In regard to this clone: This DNA's translation and the protein TCRdb lists, from a much larger clone, do not match at residue 18, likely due to a read error; the protein shown is translated from the DNA. This chain links TRDV1 with TRDJ1, with TRDD3 as a possible D gene (8 bases). No J gene is reported in TCRdb; it was inferred here by comparing the DNA with germline. The V and J ends lost 3 bases and 3 bases respectively, with 38 bases between them. The CDR3 loop spans 23 amino acids. Germline V CDR1 and CDR2: TSWWSYY, QGS. The CDR3 DNA follows: TGTGCTCTTGGGGACAACATTCCTACTCTGCCTGGGGGACCCCCGTCGTACGCCGATAAACTCATCTTT. Translated: CALGDNIPTLPGGPPSYADKLIF.

This clone was observed a few times. TCRdb assigns this DNA the protein of a much larger clone, which departs from its translation at residue 11; this likely reflects a read error, and the protein shown comes from translating the DNA. V gene TRDV1 combines with J gene TRDJ1, with 7 bases aligning to TRDD3. The J gene, absent from TCRdb, was called here by matching the DNA to germline. This CDR3 spans 16 amino acids. Trimming at V came to 0 bases and at J to 8 bases, leaving 12 bases not matched to a gene. Germline CDR1 is TSWWSYY and CDR2 is QGS. The CDR3 is CALGELRTWGGTKLIF. CDR3 DNA sequence: TGTGCTCTTGGGGAACTTCGGACCTGGGGGGGTACAAAACTCATCTTT.

This clone was picked up a small number of times. A far larger clone is just one base off, so this is likely a read error. Other DNA sequences of this sample code for an identical CDR3. The genes are TRDV1 and TRDJ1, with 9 bases aligning to TRDD3. Assignment of the J gene here rests on matching the DNA to germline, because TCRdb gives none. Looked up from germline, CDR1 is TSWWSYY and CDR2 is QGS. The CDR3 runs 19 residues. The CDR3 region has the DNA TGTGCCCTTGGGGAAAACCTCCTGACCGTACCTGTGGGGGATAAGGGACTCATCTTT. The encoded protein is CALGENLLTVPVGDKGLIF.

The table lists this clone with a few counts. The protein TCRdb lists belongs to a much larger clone and differs from this DNA's translation at residue 7, which points to a read error; the protein shown is made from the DNA. The V and J genes are TRDV1 and TRDJ1; D unclear. TCRdb supplies no J gene; here it was assigned by aligning the nucleotide sequence to germline. V was trimmed by 0 bases and J by 5 bases, leaving 13 bases between them. Germline CDR1 TSWWSYY, CDR2 QGS. The CDR3 contains 15 residues. The DNA for the CDR3 is TGTGCTCTTGGGGAACTGGGGCCGGGCCCTGATAAACTCATCTTT. This encodes CALGELGPGPDKLIF.

In its sample, this clone was seen a few times. Only one base separates this from a far larger clonotype, so it likely reflects a read error. This CDR3 is also generated by other DNA sequences in the sample. The chain joins TRDV1 to TRDJ1; 10 bases align to TRDD3. CDR3 length equals 17 residues. CDR1 is TSWWSYY and CDR2 is QGS in the germline V gene. Losses at the gene ends were 7 bases for V and 3 bases for J; bases not matched to a gene: 14. CDR3 DNA sequence: TGTGCTCTTGCGACACTCCTACGGGGGATACGATCCGATAAACTCATCTTT. Residues: CALATLLRGIRSDKLIF.

On this clone itself: A far larger clone is one base from this, pointing to a likely read error. Distinct nucleotide sequences in the sample also encode this CDR3. In DNA form, the CDR3 reads TGTGCTCTTGGGAATTGGCCTTCCCACCCCCTCAACACCGATAAACTCATCTTT. It is translated as CALGNWPSHPLNTDKLIF. V and J are TRDV1 and TRDJ1; D may be TRDD2 (6 bases). The J gene was missing in TCRdb and was found by matching the end of the DNA to germline. V was trimmed by 5 bases and J by 0 bases, leaving 22 bases between them. The CDR3 is 18 amino acids. CDR1 and CDR2 (germline): TSWWSYY, QGS.

About this clone itself: A far larger clone is one nucleotide away, so this likely arose from a read error. The same CDR3 also results from other DNA sequences found in this sample. There is no J gene call, but TRDV1 is given as the V gene. Germline values: CDR1 TSWWSYY, CDR2 QGS. The CDR3 length is 15 residues. CDR3 amino acids: CALGEQALPEMGLIF. For the CDR3, the DNA is TGTGCTCTTGGGGAGCAGGCCCTTCCTGAAATGGGGCTCATCTTT.

The sample holds a few counts of this clone. TCRdb has a much larger clone's protein, which differs at residue 15 from the translation of this DNA, likely because of a read error; what is shown is the protein translated from the DNA. The CDR3 sequence: CACVGLGDRGSDKLTF. The DNA for the CDR3 is TGTGCCTGTGTCGGACTGGGGGATAGAGGATCCGATAAACTCACCTTT. No call exists for the J gene, whereas the V gene is TRDV2; TRDD3, the D gene given by the table, was not confirmed from the DNA. This CDR3 has 16 residues. Germline CDR1 reads GEAIGNYY; CDR2 reads EKD.

In regard to this clone: The translation of this DNA and the TCRdb protein of a much larger clone differ at residue 17, probably owing to a read error; the protein shown here is translated from the DNA. The chain couples TRDV1 to TRDJ4; 13 nucleotides match TRDD3. TCRdb does not report a J gene; here it was assigned by matching the DNA to germline references. This CDR3 has 22 amino acids. Germline V lookup: CDR1 TSWWSYY, CDR2 QGS. V lost 0 bases to trimming and J lost 3 bases; unmatched junction nucleotides: 22. The CDR3 reads CALGELLHHHAVLGDTTGPLIF. The DNA of the CDR3 is TGTGCTCTTGGGGAACTATTACACCACCACGCTGTACTGGGGGATACGACGGGACCCCTGATCTTT.

For this clone: This DNA translates differently at residue 8 from the TCRdb protein, which is that of a much larger clone; a read error is likely, and the protein shown is the DNA's own translation. CDR3 region: CACAYLGGTDTDKLIF. Here the CDR3 DNA reads TGTGCCTGTGCGTATCTGGGGGGTACTGACACCGATAAACTCATCTTT. This chain joins TRDV2 and TRDJ1, with 7 bases matching TRDD3. TCRdb does not report a J gene; here it was assigned by matching the DNA to germline references. The CDR3 runs to 16 residues. Germline assignment: CDR1 GEAIGNYY and CDR2 EKD. The junction had 11 bases not matched to a gene; V was cut back by 5 bases and J by 0 bases.

The table lists this clone with a few counts. This DNA's translation differs at residue 3 from TCRdb's protein, which comes from a much larger clone; a read error is likely, and the protein shown is translated from the DNA. The chain couples TRDV3 to TRDJ1; D is uncertain. V shed 5 bases and J shed 0 bases, with 10 bases lying between them. Germline assignment: CDR1 TVYSNPD and CDR2 GDNSRS (reference sequence). This CDR3 is 12 amino acids long. The CDR3 spells CALKPYTDKLIF. Here the CDR3 DNA reads TGTGCCCTTAAACCCTACACCGATAAACTCATCTTT. Filled out from reference TRDV3 and TRDJ1, the complete variable domain reads CDKVTQSSPDQTVASGSEVVLLCTYDTVYSNPDLFWYRIRPDYSFQFVFYGDNSRSEGADFTQGRFSVKHILTQKAFHLVISPVRTEDSATYYCALKPYTDKLIFGKGTRVTVEP.

This clone is labeled medium-sized. This sample also contains other DNA sequences that code for the same CDR3. The CDR3 DNA sequence: TGTGCCTGTGAAAAACTGGGGGATACGACAACCGATAAACTCATCTTT. This encodes CACEKLGDTTTDKLIF. J is TRDJ1 and V is TRDV2; 13 positions agree with TRDD3. The CDR3 runs 16 residues. In germline, CDR1 is GEAIGNYY, CDR2 EKD. The junction had 6 bases not matched to a gene; V was cut back by 4 bases and J by 2 bases.

This clone occurred a few times. TCRdb's protein, taken from a much larger clone, differs from this DNA's translation at residue 17, likely owing to a read error; the protein displayed comes from the DNA. No J gene call was made, and the V gene is TRDV1; no check of the table's D call, TRDD3, against the DNA was made. Germline V gene sequence: CDR1 TSWWSYY, CDR2 QGS. CDR3 length: 19 amino acids. CDR3 loop: CALGERITYIGGSPNKPIF. The CDR3 DNA reads as TGTGCTCTTGGGGAAAGAATTACCTACATTGGGGGATCTCCTAATAAACCCATCTTT.

Notes on this clone: The protein TCRdb lists belongs to a much larger clone and differs from this DNA's translation at residue 19, which points to a read error; the protein shown is made from the DNA. The V gene call reads TRDV1; no J gene was called; the table names TRDD3, a call not compared with the DNA. The CDR3 totals 21 residues. Germline CDR1 and CDR2: TSWWSYY and QGS. The CDR3 DNA reads as TGTGCTCTTGGGGAACGGCCCTTTTTCCCACTTTTACTGGGGGACACCGATAAACCCATCTTT. It yields the protein CALGERPFFPLLLGDTDKPIF.

On this clone itself: A far larger clone differs by one base, so this is likely a read error. The same CDR3 arises from other DNA sequences in this sample as well. The chain joins TRDV1 to TRDJ1; D may be TRDD2 or TRDD3 (9 bases each). The J gene is not listed in TCRdb, so it was assigned here from a DNA match to germline. The germline V gene has CDR1 TSWWSYY and CDR2 QGS. The CDR3 contains 24 residues. The CDR3 DNA sequence: TGTGCTCTTGGGGATGCGCTTCCTTCCTACCAGGTACTGGGGGACTTCGGGTACACTGATAAACTCATCTTT. Translating gives CALGDALPSYQVLGDFGYTDKLIF.

Details on this clone: The protein recorded in TCRdb matches a much larger clone and deviates from this DNA's translation at residue 16, suggesting a read error; the protein here is obtained by translating the DNA. The chain joins TRDV1 to TRDJ1, with 7 bases that match TRDD3. The J gene, not given by TCRdb, was assigned here from a germline match of the nucleotide sequence. Germline V gene sequence: CDR1 TSWWSYY, CDR2 QGS. The CDR3 runs 21 residues. J lost 3 bases, V lost 0 bases, and 22 bases had no gene match. Here the CDR3 reads CALGELLLSSGGTWGADKLIF. In nucleotides, the CDR3 is TGTGCTCTTGGGGAACTATTACTGTCGAGCGGGGGAACCTGGGGGGCCGATAAACTCATCTTT.

About this clone: The protein that TCRdb holds for this DNA derives from a much larger clone and differs from the translated DNA at residue 18, which likely indicates a read error; the protein shown here is translated from the DNA. The V call is TRDV3, the J call TRDJ1, with 8 bases aligning to TRDD3. Germline V gene data show CDR1 as TVYSNPD and CDR2 as GDNSRS (reference sequence). The CDR3 has 20 residues. The CDR3 sequence: CASFGPDSTGGRFYTDKPIF. CDR3 DNA sequence: TGTGCCTCCTTTGGTCCCGATAGTACTGGGGGGAGGTTCTACACCGATAAACCCATCTTT.

Only a few counts were recorded for this clone. TCRdb lists the protein of a much larger clone for this DNA, which differs at residue 3, so this is likely a read error; the protein given here is translated from the DNA itself. This chain joins TRDV2 and TRDJ1; TRDD3 matches at 9 bases. As TCRdb names no J gene, one was assigned here on the basis of a DNA match to germline. The CDR3 totals 17 residues. Germline V gene lookup returns CDR1 GEAIGNYY and CDR2 EKD. Written as DNA, the CDR3 is TGTGCCCGTGACACGCCGTACTGGGGGAAGTACACCGATAAACTCATCTTT. The encoded protein is CARDTPYWGKYTDKLIF.

This clone was seen a few times. This DNA translates differently at residue 18 from the TCRdb protein, which is that of a much larger clone; a read error is likely, and the protein shown is the DNA's own translation. The chain links TRDV1 to TRDJ1; 12 bases are a match to TRDD3. Germline V gives CDR1 TSWWSYY, CDR2 QGS. Trimming cost V 4 bases and J 1 base; bases outside gene matches: 28. The CDR3 sequence is 24 residues long. CDR3 sequence: CALGVNFPNPDWGILERSTDKLIF. The CDR3 coding sequence is TGTGCTCTTGGGGTGAACTTCCCAAACCCTGACTGGGGGATACTTGAGCGGAGCACCGATAAACTCATCTTT.

The table lists this clone with a few counts. TCRdb pairs this DNA with a much larger clone's protein that differs at residue 10, likely a read error; the protein shown was translated from the DNA. This rearrangement joins TRDV1 to TRDJ1; 8 nucleotides align to TRDD3. The CDR3 consists of 20 residues. V lost 0 bases and J lost 7; bases outside the gene matches: 22. CDR1 and CDR2 (germline): TSWWSYY, QGS. CDR3 DNA sequence: TGTGCTCTTGGGGAACTTCCTTCTACCTCCCTGGGGGACCGGGACGGTAAACTCATCTTT. Its protein is CALGELPSTSLGDRDGKLIF.

This clone was observed a few times. The protein held in TCRdb is that of a much larger clone and does not match this DNA's translation at residue 11, likely because of a read error; the protein shown is translated from the DNA. The genes are TRDV1 and TRDJ1; 8 bases map to TRDD3. Germline V CDR1 and CDR2: TSWWSYY, QGS. CDR3 length equals 21 residues. Trimming at V came to 4 bases and at J to 0 bases, leaving 22 bases not matched to a gene. The CDR3 region is CALGAYLPSYGLWGNTDKLIF. The CDR3 DNA reads TGTGCTCTTGGGGCGTACCTCCCGTCCTACGGCCTCTGGGGGAACACCGATAAACTCATCTTT.